This T cell receptor beta chain is from a study of CD8 T cells in ankylosing spondylitis (TCRdb year 2017). Background for the entire study: To find TCR variants linked to disease, the study profiled T cell receptor beta repertoires in ankylosing spondylitis patients and healthy donors. In total, the full study cohort was made up of roughly 100 healthy donors and approximately 24 ankylosing spondylitis patients. Peripheral blood samples were taken, and synovial fluid was additionally collected from ankylosing spondylitis patients. The study at large found these results: Blood from ankylosing spondylitis patients appeared to be characterized by a TCR beta motif made up of fewer than ten highly homologous amino acid variants. According to the report, matched synovial fluid samples from ankylosing spondylitis patients were significantly enriched for the disease-linked clones. In peripheral blood, the disease-linked clones were found at relatively low frequencies and had a CD8+ phenotype. Some TCR beta motif variants had previously been reported in synovial fluid and blood of reactive arthritis patients, which suggested common disease-initiation mechanisms.

This sample was sequenced with an Illumina HiSeq 2500. TCR beta libraries were prepared by quantitative 5'-RACE with molecular barcodes. Regarding the original processing steps: Disease-linked TCR variants were identified with a new computational method built on a probabilistic model of VDJ rearrangement. TCRdb trimmed the raw reads at Q25, called clones with MiXCR and kept productive beta chains. Each CDR3 protein appears once, grouped with its most common genes and DNA. TCRdb's processing, not the authors' own work, is the source of the V and J calls. The sample table records roughly 700,000 distinct CDR3 sequences; roughly 20% of these occur just once. 15% to 20% of the sample comes from the top ten. Between the V and J ends, shortened by 4 bases and 1 base respectively, the junction contains 14 bases. Taken from the germline V gene, the CDR1 and CDR2 loops are SGHRS and YFSETQ. The CDR3 runs 15 residues from the cysteine to the phenylalanine. The only DNA kept is the CDR3, 45 bases in frame from the first base.

Comments on this clonotype: Its antigen specificity is not known. The input lacks base qualities; no much larger clone sits a single base away.

The V and J genes are TRBV5-1 and TRBJ1-2; a tentative D call is TRBD1 (5 bases match). The specimen was blood, either unsorted or a sorted T cell fraction (not recorded which). This receptor was taken from a male donor with ankylosing spondylitis. The bases read TGCGCCAGCAGCGACCGGGACGGCCATAACTATGGCTACACCTTC. Its translation reads: CASSDRDGHNYGYTF.